This T cell receptor (beta chain) was documented in a study of CD8+ T cells in alopecia areata. About the study: Twice daily, treated patients received 5 to 10 mg of oral tofacitinib. Broader study findings: With just one nonresponder, it is still uncertain whether baseline CD8+ expansion relates to response. The study found tofacitinib significantly decreased scalp clonality and expanded CD8+ clones among the top 100.

Sequencing relied on a cDNA template that was reverse transcribed from extracted RNA. Produced via immunoSEQ multiplex PCR; TCRdb's table is partial and in-frame only. Of hundreds of thousands of clones in the sample, over 45% are singletons; the top ten hold about 0.93%. A note on this clone: What it binds is unknown.

Treatment defined: oral pan-JAK inhibitor, 5-10 mg twice daily. Germline-derived CDR1 and CDR2 are SGDLS and YYNGEE. Trimming left V 3 bases short and J 0 bases short, with 17 bases between. This CDR3 comprises 17 residues. The sample consisted of CD4+ T cells sorted from blood, taken at week 52, from a patient treated with tofacitinib. This TCR came from a human donor with alopecia areata. The rearrangement uses TRBV9 and TRBJ2-3, with D tentatively TRBD1 or TRBD2 (5 bases each). The CDR3 is CASSEGLGAASTDTQYF. CDR3 coding DNA: TGTGCCAGCAGCGAGGGCCTCGGGGCAGCTAGCACAGATACGCAGTATTTT.